This T cell receptor beta chain came from a study of cytomegalovirus exposure and HLA in healthy donors. Germline CDR1 SGHAT, CDR2 FQNNGV. This CDR3 has 18 residues. To note about this clone: An end of the junction does not agree with germline; a read error may underlie this.

Both 60 Vbeta primers and 13 Jbeta primers went into the PCR. Method: immunoSEQ multiplex PCR; TCRdb's copy keeps in-frame clones and lacks some. This table has about 77,000 clones, roughly 74% appearing once. The sequenced sample was PBMCs. The sequence derives from a man between 40 and 49 years old in good health and CMV-seronegative. This rearrangement joins TRBV11-2 to TRBJ1-2, with 7 bases aligning to TRBD1. The CDR3 sequence: CASSLFGTETSDYYGYTF. As DNA, the CDR3 is TGTGCCAGCAGCTTATTTGGGACAGAGACATCGGATTACTACGGCTACACCTTC.